This record covers a single T cell receptor beta chain. Antigen unknown. Data came from immunoSEQ multiplex PCR; TCRdb stores just in-frame clones and leaves some out. The sample records tens of thousands of clones, around 89% being singletons. These data originate in a study of OX40 agonist ivuxolimab in advanced cancers. Across the whole study: Patients in dose escalation had liver, melanoma, kidney or head and neck cancers.

Study conclusions and caveats: Relative to CD4+ cells, CD8+ T cells on average had more expanded clones. Relatively little clonal expansion, among the lowest observed, appeared in partial responders at 0.1-3.0 mg/kg.

The source is an adult with an advanced solid tumor such as melanoma, head and neck, liver or kidney cancer. This sample comprised CD4+ or CD8+ T cells sorted from blood, obtained in a trial of the OX40 agonist ivuxolimab.

The CDR3 sequence is CASSLDGTSSYGYTF. The CDR3 DNA is TGTGCCAGCAGCCTGGACGGAACATCGAGCTATGGCTACACCTTC. The chain carries TRBV28 and TRBJ1-2; no definite D call. Trimming pared 6 bases from V and 4 bases from J, leaving 18 bases between. CDR1 and CDR2 (germline): MDHEN, SYDVKM. This CDR3 has 15 residues.